This T cell receptor beta chain was captured by sequencing in a study of blood T cell repertoires in COVID-19. Overall study: Spain, Italy and the United States supplied samples that represented acute and convalescent COVID-19. T cells, B-cell-depleted T cells, or PBMCs supplied cDNA or gDNA.

Per the germline V gene, CDR1 is SEHNR and CDR2 is FQNEAQ (reference sequence). The CDR3 runs 18 residues. Trimming removed 3 bases from V and 5 bases from J; junction bases left unmatched: 10. In the source study's methods: Cell counts per sample came from amplifying reference gene primers. Some clones are missing from TCRdb's copy, which holds only in-frame ones; the method was immunoSEQ multiplex PCR. That table supplies the V and J calls and clone size; D and trimming were determined from the DNA. The data show roughly 110,000 clones, 71% seen once. The gene calls are TRBV7-9 and TRBJ2-3; 14 bases align to TRBD2. The material sequenced was peripheral blood. The origin of this receptor is a human donor with acute or convalescent COVID-19. The donor label of this sample is uncertain. CDR3 region: CASSFDLTSGGAGDTQYF. CDR3 bases: TGTGCCAGCAGCTTCGACCTGACTAGCGGGGGGGCCGGAGATACGCAGTATTTT. Combining the CDR3 with reference TRBV7-9 and TRBJ2-3 gives the whole variable domain DTGVSQNPRHKITKRGQNVTFRCDPISEHNRLYWYRQTLGQGPEFLTYFQNEAQLEKSRLLSDRFSAERPKGSFSTLEIQRTEQGDSAMYLCASSFDLTSGGAGDTQYFGPGTRLTVL.